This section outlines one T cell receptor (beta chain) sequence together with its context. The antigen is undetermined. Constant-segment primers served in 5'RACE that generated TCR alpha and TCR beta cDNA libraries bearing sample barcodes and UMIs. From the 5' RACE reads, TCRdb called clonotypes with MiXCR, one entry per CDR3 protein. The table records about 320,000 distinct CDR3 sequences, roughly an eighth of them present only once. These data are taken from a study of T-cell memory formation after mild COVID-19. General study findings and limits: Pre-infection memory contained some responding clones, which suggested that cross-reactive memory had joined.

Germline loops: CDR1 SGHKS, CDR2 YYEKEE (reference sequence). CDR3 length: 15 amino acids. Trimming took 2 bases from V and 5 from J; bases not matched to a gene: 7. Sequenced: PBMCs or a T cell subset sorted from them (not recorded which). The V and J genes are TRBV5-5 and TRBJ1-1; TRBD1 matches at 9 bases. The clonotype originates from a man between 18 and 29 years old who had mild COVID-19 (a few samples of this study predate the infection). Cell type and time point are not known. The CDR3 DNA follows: TGTGCCAGCAGCTTACAGGGGGCGCAGGGTACTGAAGCTTTCTTT. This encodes CASSLQGAQGTEAFF.